The rows below give T cell receptor beta chains drawn from one sample of a study of CD8 T cells in ankylosing spondylitis. TCRdb used MiXCR to reprocess the 5' RACE reads, holding one entry per CDR3 protein. The sample carries under 250,000 distinct CDR3 sequences, over 9.5% recorded once. Sequencing was done on a sample of blood, either unsorted or a sorted T cell fraction (not recorded which). All receptors come from a male donor with ankylosing spondylitis or in good health (not recorded which). CDR3s include the opening cysteine and the closing phenylalanine or tryptophan. D genes are given only for firm matches. Part of the rows lack a size; the others show once, few, many or a class for expanded clones.

many	TRBV7-2	TRBJ1-1	TRBD1	TGTGCCAGCAGCTCTAGCCCAATACAGGGGATGAAAAACACTGAAGCTTTCTTT	CASSSSPIQGMKNTEAFF
many	TRBV5-1	TRBJ2-1	TRBD2	TGCGCCAGCAGCTCCGGGACTAGCGGCCACAATGAGCAGTTCTTC	CASSSGTSGHNEQFF
many	TRBV12-3/TRBV12-4	TRBJ1-3	-	TGTGCCAGCAGTTCGCCCAGGGAAAGAAACACCATATATTTT	CASSSPRERNTIYF
many	TRBV20-1	TRBJ2-2	TRBD2	TGCAGTGCTAGTGCGGGAGTGAGCGGGGAGCTGTTTTTT	CSASAGVSGELFF
many	TRBV12-3/TRBV12-4	TRBJ2-2	-	TGTGCCAGCAGTTTCAACGCCCCCCAGAGAGGGGAGCTGTTTTTT	CASSFNAPQRGELFF
few	TRBV7-2	TRBJ2-1	-	TGTGCCAGCAGCCCTCGCGGGACGCCATCCTACAATGAGCAGTTCTTC	CASSPRGTPSYNEQFF
many	TRBV12-3/TRBV12-4	TRBJ2-1	-	TGTGCCAGCAGCCGGACAGAAACCTACAATGAGCAGTTCTTC	CASSRTETYNEQFF
-	TRBV7-7	TRBJ1-3	TRBD1	TGTGCCAGCAGCCCGGGACAGGGGCCTAGCTCTGGAAACACCATATATTTT	CASSPGQGPSSGNTIYF
once	TRBV4-2	TRBJ2-3	TRBD2	TGTGCCAGCAGCCAACGACCCGGGACTAGCGGGGGGAGCACAGATACGCAGTATTTT	CASSQRPGTSGGSTDTQYF
few	TRBV4-2	TRBJ1-5	-	TGTGCCAGCAGCCAAGAGGGAGTTTATAGCAATCAGCCCCAGCATTTT	CASSQEGVYSNQPQHF
many	TRBV10-3	TRBJ1-1	-	TGTGCCATCAGTGAGGACAGAGCGAACACTGAAGCTTTCTTT	CAISEDRANTEAFF
many	TRBV20-1	TRBJ2-2	-	TGCAGTGCTGCCCGGGCCGGGGAGCTGTTTTTT	CSAARAGELFF
-	TRBV10-3	TRBJ2-1	-	TGTGCCATCAGTGAGGCCAATGAGCAGTTCTTC	CAISEANEQFF
many	TRBV6-1	TRBJ2-1	-	TGTGCCAGCAGTGAAACGAGGAATGAGCAGTTCTTC	CASSETRNEQFF
many	TRBV27	TRBJ2-1	-	TGTGCCAGCCGCCCGGACATGGGCTACAATGAGCAGTTCTTC	CASRPDMGYNEQFF
-	TRBV11-2	TRBJ2-1	TRBD2	TGTGCCAGCAGCTTAGATATGGCTAGCGGGGGGGCAGGCAATGAGCAGTTCTTC	CASSLDMASGGAGNEQFF
many	TRBV7-8	TRBJ2-7	TRBD2	TGTGCCAGCAGCTTAGATGTGGGACTAGCGATACACGAGCAGTACTTC	CASSLDVGLAIHEQYF
many	TRBV5-8	TRBJ2-7	-	TGTGCCAGCACTCAGACCCCCTGGGGCTACGAGCAGTACTTC	CASTQTPWGYEQYF
few	TRBV9	TRBJ1-2	-	TGTGCCAGCAGCCCTTCGACAGAAAACTATGGCTACACCTTC	CASSPSTENYGYTF
many	TRBV20-1	TRBJ2-1	TRBD2	TGCAGTGCCAGCGCCTGGCGGGAGACCTACAATGAGCAGTTCTTC	CSASAWRETYNEQFF
-	TRBV7-9	TRBJ1-4	TRBD1	TGTGCCAGCAGCACTACACAGGGGGACGGTAGGGAAAAACTGTTTTTT	CASSTTQGDGREKLFF
many	TRBV20-1	TRBJ2-5	-	TGCAGTGCTAGCGAAAACCAAGAGACCCAGTACTTC	CSASENQETQYF
-	TRBV7-2	TRBJ2-1	TRBD2	TGTGCCAGCAGCTTCTCTAGCGGATTGAGCTCCTACAATGAGCAGTTCTTC	CASSFSSGLSSYNEQFF
many	TRBV9	TRBJ2-1	-	TGTGCCAGCAGCGCTGACCCCGGGAGTCTCAATGAGCAGTTCTTC	CASSADPGSLNEQFF
-	TRBV19	TRBJ1-5	-	TGTGCCAGTAGTATAATAGGACAGCCCAATCAGCCCCAGCATTTT	CASSIIGQPNQPQHF
-	TRBV27	TRBJ2-7	-	TGTGCCAGCAAAGGCAGTCAATACGAGCAGTACTTC	CASKGSQYEQYF
-	TRBV27	TRBJ2-1	-	TGTGCCAGCAGTTTCCTCGGTCAAAGGCAGTTCTTC	CASSFLGQRQFF
many	TRBV4-1	TRBJ1-2	-	TGCGCCAGCACCCAAGGGTCTGGCTACACCTTC	CASTQGSGYTF
-	TRBV20-1	TRBJ1-1	-	TGCAGCCCGGTCACTGGGGCCAACACTGAAGCTTTCTTT	CSPVTGANTEAFF
many	TRBV3-1	TRBJ1-3	-	TGTGCCAGCAGCCGAGGGACATTAGCTGGAAACACCATATATTTT	CASSRGTLAGNTIYF
many	TRBV7-2	TRBJ2-2	-	TGTGCCAGCAGCTTATCAGGGGGAGGAAACACCGGGGAGCTGTTTTTT	CASSLSGGGNTGELFF
many	TRBV5-1	TRBJ2-5	TRBD2	TGCGCCAGCAGCTTGGGGACTAGCGCGAGACAGCAAGAGACCCAGTACTTC	CASSLGTSARQQETQYF